Below, one T cell receptor (beta chain) is given with its context. Its antigen is not known. The CDR3 is 15 amino acids. Trimming at V came to 4 bases and at J to 3 bases, leaving 6 bases not matched to a gene. This entry comes from a study of shared clonotypes between healthy human individuals. Study observations and caveats: In having few donors, the study represented limited genetic and exposure-history diversity.

Sequencing used immunoSEQ multiplex PCR; TCRdb keeps in-frame clones, though not all of them. The sample holds approximately 2.3 million clones, over 90% seen once. The sample was naive CD4+ T cells from PBMCs. Described subset: CD45RA+ positively selected. This chain uses TRBV5-3 with TRBJ2-7; the match to TRBD2 covers 11 bases. TRBV5-3 is flagged as an ORF with uncertain function. The origin of this receptor is a man between 18 and 29 years old in good health. Some clones in this sample may be carry-over from other donors' samples. The CDR3 sequence: CARSLLAGGIYEQYF. CDR3 DNA sequence: TGTGCCAGAAGCCTGCTAGCGGGAGGCATCTACGAGCAGTACTTC.